Listed below are T cell receptor beta chains from one sample, sequenced in a study of CD8+ T cells in alopecia areata. The protocol was immunoSEQ multiplex PCR, while the TCRdb copy is restricted to in-frame clones and leaves out a portion. The sample lists about 250,000 clones; around three fifths were seen once. The starting material was CD4+ T cells sorted from blood, obtained at approximately week 51, from a patient treated with tofacitinib. The origin of the receptors is a human donor with alopecia areata. Both conserved end residues are part of each CDR3. Fields, in order: V gene, J gene, clone size, D gene, CDR3 DNA, CDR3 protein. The D gene is left open where the match is weak. Part of the rows lack a size; the others show once, few, many or a class for expanded clones.

v_gene: TRBV30
j_gene: TRBJ1-1
abundance: -
d_gene: TRBD1
CDR3nt: TGTGCCTGGACCCCGACAGGGAGAGGGGCTTTCTTT
CDR3aa: CAWTPTGRGAFF

v_gene: TRBV29-1
j_gene: TRBJ1-2
abundance: -
d_gene: -
CDR3nt: TGCAGCCTCAGGGAGGGGGACTATGGCTACACCTTC
CDR3aa: CSLREGDYGYTF

v_gene: TRBV6-5
j_gene: TRBJ1-6
abundance: few
d_gene: -
CDR3nt: TGTGCCAGCAGTTACTCGGTTCTATTGGTCAATTCACCCCTCCACTTT
CDR3aa: CASSYSVLLVNSPLHF

v_gene: TRBV19
j_gene: TRBJ1-5
abundance: -
d_gene: -
CDR3nt: TGTGCCAGTAGTATACAGGGGCAGCCCCAGCATTTT
CDR3aa: CASSIQGQPQHF

v_gene: TRBV29-1
j_gene: TRBJ2-3
abundance: -
d_gene: -
CDR3nt: TGCAGCGTTGTAAGGGGGTTCCCAGATACGCAGTATTTT
CDR3aa: CSVVRGFPDTQYF

v_gene: TRBV29-1
j_gene: TRBJ2-3
abundance: -
d_gene: -
CDR3nt: TGCAGCGGGGGACCCTTGACAGATACGCAGTATTTT
CDR3aa: CSGGPLTDTQYF

v_gene: TRBV18
j_gene: TRBJ2-1
abundance: few
d_gene: -
CDR3nt: TGTGCCAGCTCAGAGGGCTCTGAGCAGTTCTTC
CDR3aa: CASSEGSEQFF

v_gene: TRBV4-3
j_gene: TRBJ2-4
abundance: -
d_gene: -
CDR3nt: TGCGCCAGCAGCCTCGACCGAGGAAACATTCAGTACTTC
CDR3aa: CASSLDRGNIQYF

v_gene: TRBV2
j_gene: TRBJ2-5
abundance: -
d_gene: TRBD2
CDR3nt: TGTGCCAGCAGTGCTACTAGCGGGGCCTTTAGATCAGAGACCCAGTACTTC
CDR3aa: CASSATSGAFRSETQYF

v_gene: TRBV30
j_gene: TRBJ1-5
abundance: -
d_gene: TRBD1
CDR3nt: TGTGCCTGGAGTCCTACTTTGCCAGGGGGCGGAGGGCCCCAGCATTTT
CDR3aa: CAWSPTLPGGGGPQHF

v_gene: TRBV4-3
j_gene: TRBJ1-5
abundance: -
d_gene: TRBD1
CDR3nt: TGCGCCAGCAGCCAAGGACAGGGGGACCAGCCCCAGCATTTT
CDR3aa: CASSQGQGDQPQHF

v_gene: TRBV2
j_gene: TRBJ2-2
abundance: -
d_gene: -
CDR3nt: TGTGCCAGCATAAGAGTCGGGGAGCTGTTTTTT
CDR3aa: CASIRVGELFF

v_gene: TRBV2
j_gene: TRBJ1-2
abundance: -
d_gene: -
CDR3nt: TGTGCCAGCAGTGAAGAGTACTATGGCTACACCTTC
CDR3aa: CASSEEYYGYTF

v_gene: TRBV29-1
j_gene: TRBJ2-5
abundance: -
d_gene: TRBD2
CDR3nt: TGCAGCGTTCTGCTAGCGGGGGCGGAGACCCAGTACTTC
CDR3aa: CSVLLAGAETQYF

v_gene: TRBV15
j_gene: TRBJ2-7
abundance: few
d_gene: -
CDR3nt: TGTGCCACCAGCAGAGATGGGCCAGAATCGGGATACGAGCAGTACTTC
CDR3aa: CATSRDGPESGYEQYF

v_gene: TRBV4-3
j_gene: TRBJ2-7
abundance: once
d_gene: -
CDR3nt: TGCGCCAGCAGCCTAGTCGAGGGGGACTACGAGCAGTACTTC
CDR3aa: CASSLVEGDYEQYF

v_gene: TRBV2
j_gene: TRBJ1-5
abundance: -
d_gene: -
CDR3nt: TGTGCCAGCAGTCTGGGGCAGCCCCAGCATTTT
CDR3aa: CASSLGQPQHF

v_gene: TRBV20-1
j_gene: TRBJ2-1
abundance: -
d_gene: -
CDR3nt: TGCAGTGCACCACAGGGATATGAGCAGTTCTTC
CDR3aa: CSAPQGYEQFF

v_gene: TRBV19
j_gene: TRBJ2-7
abundance: -
d_gene: -
CDR3nt: TGTGCCAGTAGTAAACAGGGCTACGAGCAGTACTTC
CDR3aa: CASSKQGYEQYF

v_gene: TRBV29-1
j_gene: TRBJ2-5
abundance: -
d_gene: -
CDR3nt: TGCAGCGTGGGGACCCCGGAGACCCAGTACTTC
CDR3aa: CSVGTPETQYF

v_gene: TRBV29-1
j_gene: TRBJ1-2
abundance: -
d_gene: TRBD1
CDR3nt: TGCAGCGTCACAGGGGGAGGATATGGCTACACCTTC
CDR3aa: CSVTGGGYGYTF

v_gene: TRBV27
j_gene: TRBJ1-6
abundance: few
d_gene: -
CDR3nt: TGTGCGACCGGGGGTTTGGATAATTCACCCCTCCACTTT
CDR3aa: CATGGLDNSPLHF

v_gene: TRBV7-6
j_gene: TRBJ2-7
abundance: once
d_gene: -
CDR3nt: TGTGCCAGCAGCTTAGAGCCCCGCATGTTCCTCAGCTCCTACGAGCAGTACTTC
CDR3aa: CASSLEPRMFLSSYEQYF

v_gene: TRBV11-2
j_gene: TRBJ2-2
abundance: -
d_gene: TRBD2
CDR3nt: TGTGCCAGCAGACCCCTTCGACTAGCCAGCACCGGGGAGCTGTTTTTT
CDR3aa: CASRPLRLASTGELFF

v_gene: TRBV29-1
j_gene: TRBJ1-2
abundance: -
d_gene: TRBD1
CDR3nt: TGCAGCGGCGAACAGGGGGATGGCTACACCTTC
CDR3aa: CSGEQGDGYTF

v_gene: TRBV9
j_gene: TRBJ1-4
abundance: once
d_gene: -
CDR3nt: TGTGCCAGCAGCCAAACAGGAGAAAAACTGTTTTTT
CDR3aa: CASSQTGEKLFF

v_gene: TRBV15
j_gene: TRBJ1-5
abundance: -
d_gene: -
CDR3nt: TGTGCCACCAGCAGAGGAGGGAGCAATCAGCCCCAGCATTTT
CDR3aa: CATSRGGSNQPQHF

v_gene: TRBV2
j_gene: TRBJ2-1
abundance: -
d_gene: -
CDR3nt: TGTGCCAGCAGCGAAACAAAGGGTAGTAGCTACAATGAGCAGTTCTTC
CDR3aa: CASSETKGSSYNEQFF

v_gene: TRBV5-1
j_gene: TRBJ2-2
abundance: -
d_gene: TRBD1
CDR3nt: TGCGCCAGCAGCCAGACAGGGGCCGGGAACACCGGGGAGCTGTTTTTT
CDR3aa: CASSQTGAGNTGELFF

v_gene: TRBV30
j_gene: TRBJ2-2
abundance: -
d_gene: -
CDR3nt: TGTGCCTGGAGTGTCATGGAATCAACCGGGGAGCTGTTTTTT
CDR3aa: CAWSVMESTGELFF

v_gene: TRBV29-1
j_gene: TRBJ1-5
abundance: few
d_gene: -
CDR3nt: TGCAGCGTCCGCGGCCTGGCCCCCAATCAGCCCCAGCATTTT
CDR3aa: CSVRGLAPNQPQHF

v_gene: TRBV30
j_gene: TRBJ1-1
abundance: few
d_gene: TRBD1
CDR3nt: TGTGCCTGGAGCAAACAGGGGAGGGGGACTGAAGCTTTCTTT
CDR3aa: CAWSKQGRGTEAFF

v_gene: TRBV6-5
j_gene: TRBJ2-4
abundance: -
d_gene: TRBD2
CDR3nt: TGTGCCAGCACTTCGCCCAAGACTAGCGGGGACATTCAGTACTTC
CDR3aa: CASTSPKTSGDIQYF

v_gene: TRBV9
j_gene: TRBJ2-5
abundance: -
d_gene: -
CDR3nt: TGTGCCAGCAGCGTAGGCAGTAGGTGGGAGACCCAGTACTTC
CDR3aa: CASSVGSRWETQYF

v_gene: TRBV5-6
j_gene: TRBJ2-3
abundance: -
d_gene: TRBD2
CDR3nt: TGTGCCAGCAGAGGACTAGCGGGCACAGATACGCAGTATTTT
CDR3aa: CASRGLAGTDTQYF

v_gene: TRBV5-6
j_gene: TRBJ2-7
abundance: -
d_gene: TRBD2
CDR3nt: TGTGCCAGCAGAAGGCTAGCGGACTCCTACGAGCAGTACTTC
CDR3aa: CASRRLADSYEQYF

v_gene: TRBV11-2
j_gene: TRBJ2-3
abundance: -
d_gene: -
CDR3nt: TGTGCCAGCAGGGGTCGGGGTTGGGGGCAGTATTTT
CDR3aa: CASRGRGWGQYF

v_gene: TRBV7-8
j_gene: TRBJ1-2
abundance: -
d_gene: TRBD1
CDR3nt: TGTGCCAGCAGCTCGACAGGGGCAGTCTATGGCTACACCTTC
CDR3aa: CASSSTGAVYGYTF

v_gene: TRBV6-6
j_gene: TRBJ1-1
abundance: -
d_gene: -
CDR3nt: TGTGCCAGGATACGCCTCAATCTGAACACTGAAGCTTTCTTT
CDR3aa: CARIRLNLNTEAFF

v_gene: TRBV19
j_gene: TRBJ2-4
abundance: few
d_gene: -
CDR3nt: TGTGCCAGTTCGGGGACCAAAAACATTCAGTACTTC
CDR3aa: CASSGTKNIQYF

v_gene: TRBV7-2
j_gene: TRBJ2-3
abundance: few
d_gene: -
CDR3nt: TGTGCCAGCAGCCTAGGCCCCGGGGCGCCCCCGACAGATACGCAGTATTTT
CDR3aa: CASSLGPGAPPTDTQYF

v_gene: TRBV18
j_gene: TRBJ2-7
abundance: -
d_gene: TRBD2
CDR3nt: TGTGCCAGCTCACCCGGACTAGACAACTACGAGCAGTACTTC
CDR3aa: CASSPGLDNYEQYF

v_gene: TRBV5-1
j_gene: TRBJ2-7
abundance: -
d_gene: -
CDR3nt: TGCGCCAGCAGTCCCCGACTGAACTACGAGCAGTACTTC
CDR3aa: CASSPRLNYEQYF